This entry lists 15 T cell receptor beta chains sequenced from one sample in a study of T-cell reconstitution after alpha-beta-depleted transplantation in children. Construction of the TCRbeta library involved unique molecular identifiers. TCRdb used MiXCR to reprocess the PCR reads, holding one entry per CDR3 protein. The sample yields approximately 110,000 distinct CDR3 sequences, around 23% seen once. Sample: PBMCs, mostly from graft donor cells, taken 180 days after TCRalphabeta/CD19-depleted stem cell transplant. The receptors were sampled from a male patient between 2 and 10 years old who had a stem cell transplant for chronic granulomatous disease, so the T cells may come from the graft donor.

This clonotype was counted at least ten times. This sequence joins TRBV20-1 and TRBJ2-7; 8 bases match TRBD1. Germline V CDR1 and CDR2: DFQATT, SNEGSKA (reference sequence). The V gene end was trimmed by 6 bases and the J gene end by 6 bases; junction bases not matched to a gene: 10. This CDR3 region has 13 residues. DNA of the CDR3: TGCAGTGCAACCCGGACAGGGATGGTCGAGCAGTACTTC. Protein sequence: CSATRTGMVEQYF.

This clonotype has a count of ten or more. The rearrangement uses TRBV12-3 or TRBV12-4 and TRBJ2-4, with TRBD2 matching 13 bases. The trim removed 7 bases at V and 1 base at J, leaving 7 bases unmatched. The length of the CDR3 is 17 residues. The DNA of the CDR3 is TGTGCCAGCAAACTAGCGGGAGGGCCCTCGGCCAAAAACATTCAGTACTTC. This sequence encodes CASKLAGGPSAKNIQYF.

This clonotype was counted between two and nine times. The chain uses TRBV20-1 and TRBJ2-2; 7 bases are shared with TRBD1. The V and J ends lost 5 bases and 0 bases, in that order; junction bases with no gene match: 3. CDR1 and CDR2 (germline): DFQATT, SNEGSKA (reference sequence). The CDR3 contains 14 residues. The CDR3 DNA reads as TGCAGTGCTCTAGGACAGGCGAACACCGGGGAGCTGTTTTTT. It translates to CSALGQANTGELFF.

This clonotype occurred a few times. The chain combines TRBV12-3 or TRBV12-4 with TRBJ2-5; possibly TRBD2 for D (6 bases). Trimming shortened V by 3 bases and J by 0 bases, and 14 bases separated the two germline ends. This CDR3 comprises 16 residues. The CDR3 DNA reads TGTGCCAGCAGTTTTGCGGCGGGGCCGAACCAAGAGACCCAGTACTTC. It translates to CASSFAAGPNQETQYF.

This clonotype appeared a few times. The V and J genes are TRBV5-5 and TRBJ2-7; 8 nucleotides line up with TRBD1. Germline V gene sequence: CDR1 SGHKS, CDR2 YYEKEE (reference sequence). The ends lost 6 bases at V and 3 bases at J; junction bases unmatched: 11. This CDR3 is built from 15 residues. The CDR3 region has the DNA TGTGCCAGCACCAGAGGACAGGGTTTGGGCTACGAGCAGTACTTC. Encoded protein: CASTRGQGLGYEQYF.

This clonotype was seen repeatedly, ten times or more. V usage is TRBV12-3 or TRBV12-4 and J usage is TRBJ2-7; tentatively, D is TRBD2 (7 bases). Trimming stripped 4 bases from V and 6 bases from J, with 19 bases between. This CDR3 region has 15 residues. In nucleotides, the CDR3 is TGTGCCAGCAGTTCAGGGGTCCTCGGGGGGCGCGAGCAGTACTTC. It yields the protein CASSSGVLGGREQYF.

In this sample, this clonotype turned up many times. The genes are TRBV18 and TRBJ2-7; D call uncertain. V lost 0 bases to trimming and J lost 3 bases, with 9 bases between them. This CDR3 has 14 amino acids. Germline CDR1 is KGHSH and CDR2 is LQKENI. CDR3 loop: CASSPPTANYEQYF. CDR3 bases: TGTGCCAGCTCACCACCTACAGCTAACTACGAGCAGTACTTC.

This clonotype was seen only a few times. J is TRBJ1-1 and V is TRBV29-1; D gene unclear. The V gene's germline CDR1 is SQVTM and CDR2 ANQGSEA. CDR3 length: 12 residues. V was pared by 3 bases and J by 0 bases, with 5 bases between. Written as DNA, the CDR3 is TGCAGCGTTGATATAATGAACACTGAAGCTTTCTTT. Protein sequence: CSVDIMNTEAFF.

The chain employs TRBV6-1 and TRBJ2-7; 7 positions match TRBD2. Germline V CDR1 and CDR2: MNHNS, SASEGT. The V gene end was trimmed by 6 bases and the J gene end by 2 bases; junction bases not matched to a gene: 13. This CDR3 contains 16 residues. The CDR3 protein is CASSLPRDYLPYEQYF. The CDR3 DNA reads TGTGCCAGCAGCCTACCCCGGGACTACCTCCCCTACGAGCAGTACTTC.

The V and J genes are TRBV29-1 and TRBJ2-2; D might be TRBD1 (5 bases). The CDR3 consists of 14 residues. Germline V gives CDR1 SQVTM, CDR2 ANQGSEA. V was cut by 6 bases and J by 2 bases, with 13 bases left in between. CDR3 nucleotides: TGCAGCGTGCGACAGCCTACAAACACCGGGGAGCTGTTTTTT. This translates into CSVRQPTNTGELFF.

This clonotype came up many times. The chain carries TRBV10-3 and TRBJ1-3; D call uncertain. The V and J ends lost 4 bases and 2 bases respectively, with 0 bases between them. The CDR3 runs to 11 residues. CDR1 is ENHRY, CDR2 SYGVKD, per germline. CDR3 nucleotide sequence: TGTGCCATCAGTGCTGGAAACACCATATATTTT. This translates into CAISAGNTIYF.

This clonotype was counted many times. This CDR3 reads CASSLVVLETQYF. The CDR3 region has the DNA TGTGCCAGCAGCTTGGTGGTTTTAGAGACCCAGTACTTC. The chain links TRBV7-9 to TRBJ2-5, with unresolved D. The V gene lost 3 bases and the J gene lost 4 bases, with 9 bases spanning the gap. The CDR3 spans 13 residues. Germline CDR1 is SEHNR and CDR2 is FQNEAQ (reference sequence).

This chain connects TRBV7-9 to TRBJ2-3, with D possibly being TRBD2 (5 bases). The CDR3 is made up of 13 amino acids. Germline CDR1 reads SEHNR; CDR2 reads FQNEAQ (reference sequence). V lost 5 bases and J lost 4, with 10 bases in between. The CDR3 sequence: CASSRLNADTQYF. CDR3 bases: TGTGCCAGCAGCCGACTAAACGCAGATACGCAGTATTTT.

The CDR3 here is CSARNGTSRNTGELFF. CDR3 DNA sequence: TGCAGTGCTAGAAACGGGACTAGCAGAAACACCGGGGAGCTGTTTTTT. The chain links TRBV20-1 to TRBJ2-2; 9 bases are a match to TRBD2. Germline assignment: CDR1 DFQATT and CDR2 SNEGSKA (reference sequence). Germline trimming cut 2 bases from V and 2 bases from J; bases unmatched to any gene: 6. There are 16 residues in the CDR3.

This clonotype was counted many times. This chain uses TRBV20-1 with TRBJ2-1, with 11 bases aligning to TRBD2. After removal of 4 bases from V and 10 bases from J, the junction contained 9 bases not matched to a gene. The CDR3 is 14 residues long. CDR1 is DFQATT and CDR2 is SNEGSKA in the germline V gene (reference sequence). CDR3 DNA: TGCAGTGCTAATATAGCGGGGGGGCTAGGGGAGCAGTTCTTC. Encoded protein: CSANIAGGLGEQFF.